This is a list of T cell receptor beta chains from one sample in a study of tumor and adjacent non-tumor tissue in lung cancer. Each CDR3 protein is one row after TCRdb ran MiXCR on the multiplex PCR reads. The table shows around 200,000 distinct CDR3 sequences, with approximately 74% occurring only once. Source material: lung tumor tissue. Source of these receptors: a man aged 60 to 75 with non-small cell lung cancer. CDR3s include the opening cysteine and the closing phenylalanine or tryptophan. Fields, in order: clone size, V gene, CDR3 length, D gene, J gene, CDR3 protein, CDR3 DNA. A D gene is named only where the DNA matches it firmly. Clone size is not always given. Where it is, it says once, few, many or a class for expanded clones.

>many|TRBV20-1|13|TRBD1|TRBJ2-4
CSGRTGSKNIQYF
TGCAGTGGGAGGACAGGGTCGAAAAACATTCAGTACTTC
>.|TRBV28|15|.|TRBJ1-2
CASSLRLWQSYGYTF
TGTGCCAGCAGTTTAAGGTTGTGGCAGAGCTATGGCTACACCTTC
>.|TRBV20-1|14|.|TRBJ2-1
CSAGLVGLYNEQFF
TGCAGTGCTGGGCTAGTGGGCCTCTACAATGAGCAGTTCTTC
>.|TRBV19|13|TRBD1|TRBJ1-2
CASRRDRASGYTF
TGTGCCAGTCGCCGGGACAGGGCCTCTGGCTACACCTTC
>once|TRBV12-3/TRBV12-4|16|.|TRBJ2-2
CANSLRAGSRTGELFF
TGTGCCAACAGTTTAAGGGCAGGGTCTAGAACCGGGGAGCTGTTTTTT
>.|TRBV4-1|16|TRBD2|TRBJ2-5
CASSQVGLAGGETQYF
TGCGCCAGCAGCCAAGTGGGACTAGCGGGAGGAGAGACCCAGTACTTC
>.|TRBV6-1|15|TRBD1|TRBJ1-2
CASSRGGTGNYGYTF
TGTGCCAGCAGTAGGGGTGGGACAGGGAACTATGGCTACACCTTC
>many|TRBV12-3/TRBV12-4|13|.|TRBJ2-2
CASSSIQFGELFF
TGTGCCAGCAGTTCGATACAGTTCGGGGAGCTGTTTTTT
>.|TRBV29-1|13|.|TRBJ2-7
CSVRPNGSLGEYF
TGCAGCGTGCGCCCTAACGGGTCGCTAGGGGAATACTTC
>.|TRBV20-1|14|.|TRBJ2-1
CSASMSVNYNEQFF
TGCAGTGCTAGCATGTCTGTGAACTACAATGAACAGTTCTTC
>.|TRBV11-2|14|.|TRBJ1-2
CDSSPDRHSYGYTF
TGTGACAGCAGCCCTGACAGGCACAGCTATGGCTACACCTTC